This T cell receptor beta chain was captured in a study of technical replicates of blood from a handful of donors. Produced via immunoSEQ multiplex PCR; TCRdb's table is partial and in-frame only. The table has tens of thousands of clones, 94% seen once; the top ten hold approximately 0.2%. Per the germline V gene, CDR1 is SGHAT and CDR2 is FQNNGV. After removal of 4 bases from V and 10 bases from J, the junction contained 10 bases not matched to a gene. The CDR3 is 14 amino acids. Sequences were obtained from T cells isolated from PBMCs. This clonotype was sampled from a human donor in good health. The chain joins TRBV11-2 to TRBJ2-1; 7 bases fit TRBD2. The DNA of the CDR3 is TGTGCCAGCAGCTCAGTAGGGAGACTAGCCGAGCAGTTCTTC. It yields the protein CASSSVGRLAEQFF.